The clone carrying this TCR beta chain was observed many times. Its specificity is not known. Quantitative 5'-RACE was performed with molecular barcodes, and it yielded the TCR beta libraries. TCRdb called the 5' RACE reads again in MiXCR, with one record for every CDR3 protein. Among around 130,000 distinct CDR3 sequences listed, roughly 7.3% were seen once. The data were obtained in a study of CD8 T cells in ankylosing spondylitis. V dropped 4 bases and J dropped 5 bases, with 13 bases sitting between them. This CDR3 has 14 amino acids. Germline assignment: CDR1 SGHRS and CDR2 YFSETQ. The study's findings and limits: Earlier work had already found some motif variants in reactive arthritis synovial fluid and blood. Disease-linked clones were reportedly significantly enriched in matched ankylosing spondylitis synovial fluid.

Sample: blood, either unsorted or a sorted T cell fraction (not recorded which). The genes are TRBV5-1 and TRBJ2-1; no reliable D call. This clonotype was obtained from a male donor with ankylosing spondylitis or in good health (not recorded which). Written as DNA, the CDR3 is TGCGCCAGCAGCGTTCCATTCGGCCACAATGAGCAGTTCTTC. Translated: CASSVPFGHNEQFF.